Shown below are 22 T cell receptor beta chains from a single sample sequenced in a study of CD8+ T cells in alopecia areata. Documented treatment: oral pan-JAK inhibitor, 5-10 mg twice daily. In each case, RNA was isolated and then reverse transcribed into cDNA as the sequencing template. The repertoire was sequenced with immunoSEQ multiplex PCR; TCRdb's copy has only in-frame clones and lacks some. The table shows roughly 200,000 clones, with less than 45% occurring only once. Here the sequenced sample was CD4+ T cells sorted from blood, taken at approximately week 36, from a patient treated with tofacitinib. The receptors were gathered from a human donor with alopecia areata.

This chain joins TRBV9 and TRBJ1-2, with 7 positions matching TRBD1. This CDR3 comprises 15 residues. Trimming took 4 bases from V and 10 from J; bases not matched to a gene: 16. CDR1 is SGDLS and CDR2 is YYNGEE in the germline V gene. CDR3 coding DNA: TGTGCCAGCAGCCGACAGGGCTCTCGGGTTCAACACTACACCTTC. As protein: CASSRQGSRVQHYTF.

The chain uses TRBV7-6 and TRBJ2-1; 8 nucleotides match TRBD2. CDR1 is SGHVS and CDR2 is FNYEAQ in the germline V gene. J was trimmed by 6 bases and V by 6 bases; bases with no gene match: 13. CDR3 size: 16 residues. CDR3: CASRKGAQRGSNEQFF. In DNA form, the CDR3 reads TGTGCCAGCAGGAAGGGCGCCCAGCGGGGGTCCAATGAGCAGTTCTTC.

This clone has more than one count but fewer than ten. The chain's CDR3 is CASSGDRSFNQPQHF. DNA of the CDR3: TGTGCCAGCTCGGGGGACAGGAGTTTCAATCAGCCCCAGCATTTT. This chain links TRBV18 with TRBJ1-5; 8 bases line up with TRBD1. Germline V gene data show CDR1 as KGHSH and CDR2 as LQKENI. V trimming: 6 bases; J trimming: 3 bases; junction bases outside the gene matches: 7. This CDR3 contains 15 residues. Based on the CDR3 plus reference TRBV18 and TRBJ1-5, the full variable domain is NAGVMQNPRHLVRRRGQEARLRCSPMKGHSHVYWYRQLPEEGLKFMVYLQKENIIDESGMPKERFSAEFPKEGPSILRIQQVVRGDSAAYFCASSGDRSFNQPQHFGDGTRLSIL.

This clone was counted many times. The rearrangement links TRBV10-3 to TRBJ1-1, with 7 bases identical to TRBD1. V lost 4 bases to trimming and J lost 7 bases; unmatched junction nucleotides: 3. Germline CDR1 reads ENHRY; CDR2 reads SYGVKD. The CDR3 covers 12 residues. The CDR3 DNA sequence: TGTGCCATCAGTGGGCAGGGGGGTGAAGCTTTCTTT. Amino acids: CAISGQGGEAFF.

This chain uses TRBV7-2 with TRBJ2-7, with a tentative D call TRBD1 (6 bases). CDR1 SGHTA and CDR2 FQGNSA come from the germline V gene. This CDR3 contains 14 residues. Deletions cut 5 bases from V and 3 bases from J, with 14 bases between. The CDR3 DNA reads TGTGCCAGCAGCCCCGATGGACAGTTCTACGAGCAGTACTTC. Amino acid sequence: CASSPDGQFYEQYF.

This clone was seen a handful of times. The V call is TRBV7-9, the J call TRBJ2-1, with TRBD1 as a possible D gene (7 bases). CDR3 length: 16 amino acids. The germline CDR1 and CDR2 sequences are SEHNR and FQNEAQ (reference sequence). The V gene lost 5 bases and the J gene lost 8 bases, with 22 bases spanning the gap. The CDR3 region has the DNA TGTGCCAGCAGCGTAGACAGGGTCGGAGGGTACGATGAGCAGTTCTTC. Translated: CASSVDRVGGYDEQFF.

The chain combines TRBV9 with TRBJ2-5; D unresolved. V shed 0 bases and J shed 5 bases, with 11 bases lying between them. Germline assignment: CDR1 SGDLS and CDR2 YYNGEE. CDR3 length equals 14 residues. CDR3 amino acids: CASSVGPPGETQYF. In DNA form, the CDR3 reads TGTGCCAGCAGCGTAGGCCCACCTGGGGAGACCCAGTACTTC.

The chain has TRBV9 and TRBJ2-7, with 7 bases aligning to TRBD2. The V gene's germline CDR1 is SGDLS and CDR2 YYNGEE. The junction had 7 bases not matched to a gene; V was cut back by 0 bases and J by 4 bases. This CDR3 region has 15 residues. In DNA form, the CDR3 reads TGTGCCAGCAGCGTAGGCCTAGCGGAGGGGTACGAGCAGTACTTC. As protein: CASSVGLAEGYEQYF.

This clone has a handful of counts. Other DNA sequences within the sample encode an identical CDR3. V and J are TRBV2 and TRBJ2-3; 13 bases map to TRBD2. This CDR3 is built from 16 residues. V lost 5 bases, J lost 2 bases, and 4 bases stayed unmatched. Germline CDR1 SNHLY, CDR2 FYNNEI. DNA of the CDR3: TGTGCCAGCAGTCGACTAGCGGGAGGAATCACAGATACGCAGTATTTT. It specifies CASSRLAGGITDTQYF.

This chain links TRBV7-9 with TRBJ2-3, with 8 bases identical to TRBD2. V lost 7 bases, J lost 5 bases, and 14 bases stayed unmatched. The V gene's germline CDR1 is SEHNR and CDR2 FQNEAQ (reference sequence). The CDR3 sequence is 16 residues long. The CDR3 nucleotides are TGTGCCAGCATCGCCCTCGGGAGGGCCTTTGGAGATACGCAGTATTTT. Amino acid sequence: CASIALGRAFGDTQYF.

This rearrangement joins TRBV2 to TRBJ1-5; 7 nucleotides agree with TRBD1. V was pared by 6 bases and J by 3 bases, with 5 bases of the junction left unmatched. Germline loops: CDR1 SNHLY, CDR2 FYNNEI. The CDR3 contains 14 residues. The CDR3 here is CASRGGQANQPQHF. CDR3 coding DNA: TGTGCCAGCAGGGGTGGACAGGCCAATCAGCCCCAGCATTTT. Supplemented by reference TRBV2 and TRBJ1-5, the full variable domain reads EPEVTQTPSHQVTQMGQEVILRCVPISNHLYFYWYRQILGQKVEFLVSFYNNEISEKSEIFDDQFSVERPDGSNFTLKIRSTKLEDSAMYFCASRGGQANQPQHFGDGTRLSIL.

The chain is built from TRBV29-1 and TRBJ1-1; D unresolved. CDR3 length: 12 amino acids. V lost 5 bases and J 4 bases, leaving 11 bases between the germline ends. In germline, CDR1 is SQVTM, CDR2 ANQGSEA. The CDR3 loop reads CSVLSGITEAFF. The CDR3 DNA sequence: TGCAGCGTTCTCAGTGGGATCACTGAAGCTTTCTTT.

The chain joins TRBV25-1 to TRBJ2-1; 9 bases fit TRBD2. Per germline, CDR1 MGHDK and CDR2 SYGVNS. The CDR3 is 12 amino acids. The V and J ends lost 7 bases and 15 bases, in that order; junction bases with no gene match: 10. Written as DNA, the CDR3 is TGTGCCAGCACCGGGACTAGCCAATCGTGGTTCTTC. Its translation: CASTGTSQSWFF.

The J gene is TRBJ2-6, the V gene TRBV7-3; D gene unclear. CDR3 size: 18 residues. V lost 5 bases and J lost 4, with 21 bases in between. Germline CDR1 reads SGHTA; CDR2 reads FQGTGA. The CDR3 DNA sequence: TGTGCCAGCAGCCCAACCCCCCTTCATATGTCCGGGGCCAACGTCCTGACTTTC. It encodes CASSPTPLHMSGANVLTF.

The chain is built from TRBV15 and TRBJ2-7; a possible D gene is TRBD2 (6 bases). This CDR3 spans 15 amino acids. Between the trimmed V and J ends, which lost 1 base and 3 bases, there was a span of 13 bases. In germline, CDR1 is LNHNV, CDR2 YYDKDF (reference sequence). The CDR3 loop is CATSRVPTGDYEQYF. The CDR3 nucleotides are TGTGCCACCAGCAGAGTCCCTACGGGGGACTACGAGCAGTACTTC.

The chain couples TRBV11-2 to TRBJ2-5; D may be TRBD2 (6 bases). The V end lost 6 bases, the J end lost 4 bases, and 12 bases lay between the germline ends. The germline CDR1 and CDR2 sequences are SGHAT and FQNNGV. The CDR3 has 13 residues. The CDR3 sequence is CASSARRGETQYF. The CDR3 nucleotides read TGTGCCAGCAGTGCCCGGAGGGGAGAGACCCAGTACTTC. The entire variable domain, with the rest obtained from reference TRBV11-2 and TRBJ2-5, is as follows: EAGVAQSPRYKIIEKRQSVAFWCNPISGHATLYWYQQILGQGPKLLIQFQNNGVVDDSQLPKDRFSAERLKGVDSTLKIQPAKLEDSAVYLCASSARRGETQYFGPGTRLLVL.

This CDR3 reads CAISAGAKPGELFF. CDR3 in DNA: TGTGCCATCAGTGCGGGAGCTAAGCCCGGGGAGCTGTTTTTT. J is TRBJ2-2 and V is TRBV10-3, with D tentatively TRBD2 (6 bases). V lost 4 bases and J lost 6, with 12 bases in between. Germline assignment: CDR1 ENHRY and CDR2 SYGVKD. The CDR3 has 14 residues.

The genes are TRBV29-1 and TRBJ2-7; D may be TRBD1 (5 bases). The CDR3 covers 11 residues. Germline V CDR1 and CDR2: SQVTM, ANQGSEA. Between the trimmed V and J ends, which lost 5 bases and 5 bases, there was a span of 10 bases. The CDR3 DNA sequence: TGCAGCGTTACCAGGGATAACGAGCAGTACTTC. This codes for CSVTRDNEQYF.

This clone was seen a handful of times. This chain joins TRBV9 and TRBJ2-3; D is ambiguous. Germline CDR1 reads SGDLS; CDR2 reads YYNGEE. Trimming took 4 bases from V and 1 from J, leaving 19 bases between them. The CDR3 covers 17 residues. The CDR3 sequence: CASSHYPDGARTDTQYF. The CDR3 DNA sequence: TGTGCCAGCAGCCACTACCCGGACGGTGCCCGCACAGATACGCAGTATTTT.

This clone has more than one count but fewer than ten. The chain couples TRBV14 to TRBJ2-3; 12 nucleotides agree with TRBD2. The CDR3 runs 16 residues. CDR1 SGHDN and CDR2 FVKESK come from the germline V gene. J lost 1 base, V lost 4 bases, and 3 bases had no gene match. The CDR3, as DNA: TGTGCCAGCAGCCCTCGACTAGCGGGAGGCACAGATACGCAGTATTTT. This encodes CASSPRLAGGTDTQYF. The full variable domain, rest sourced from reference TRBV14 and TRBJ2-3, is EAGVTQFPSHSVIEKGQTVTLRCDPISGHDNLYWYRRVMGKEIKFLLHFVKESKQDESGMPNNRFLAERTGGTYSTLKVQPAELEDSGVYFCASSPRLAGGTDTQYFGPGTRLTVL.

In this sample, this clone turned up once. The rearrangement joins TRBV5-1 to TRBJ2-3; 10 positions match TRBD2. The V gene's germline CDR1 is SGHRS and CDR2 YFSETQ. The CDR3 is made up of 20 amino acids. Unmatched junction bases numbered 20, after V lost 4 bases and J lost 3 bases. CDR3 bases: TGCGCCAGCAGCGACCCAAATTTTCTAGCGGGAGACCGTGGGACAGATACGCAGTATTTT. Translation gives CASSDPNFLAGDRGTDTQYF.

The V gene is TRBV29-1, the J gene TRBJ1-1; tentative D call: TRBD1 (5 bases). V was trimmed by 6 bases and J by 3 bases, leaving 20 bases between them. CDR3 length equals 15 residues. Germline CDR1 reads SQVTM; CDR2 reads ANQGSEA. The CDR3 DNA follows: TGCAGCGTCTATCCCCACGGGGCTAGGGACACTGAAGCTTTCTTT. It yields the protein CSVYPHGARDTEAFF.